These T cell receptor beta chains were read from a single sample in a study of response to subunit inactivated influenza vaccine. TCRdb re-called the RT-PCR reads through MiXCR, storing one row per CDR3 protein. Among 560,000 or so distinct CDR3 sequences listed, approximately 7.7% were seen once. The sequencing used PBMCs from blood, collected less than 25 months after vaccination. The receptors shown here come from a man aged 50-75 years who received an inactivated influenza vaccine. Both conserved end residues are part of each CDR3. The order of the fields is V gene, J gene, D gene, clone size, CDR3 DNA, CDR3 protein. D genes are given only for firm matches. The listing skips clone size in some rows; elsewhere it reads once, few, many or a size class.

TRBV15	TRBJ2-1	TRBD2	few	TGTGCCACCAGCGATTGGGGGGGTCTCTCGGGCAATGAGCAGTTCTTC	CATSDWGGLSGNEQFF
TRBV15	TRBJ2-3	TRBD2	few	TGTGCCACCAGCAGGGGGGGAGCGGGAGGGCCAGATACGCAGTATTTT	CATSRGGAGGPDTQYF
TRBV24-1	TRBJ2-6	NA	few	TGTGCCACCAGTGATTTAACAGAATCACACGACTCTGGGGCCAACGTCCTGACTTTC	CATSDLTESHDSGANVLTF
TRBV12-5	TRBJ2-3	NA	many	TGTGCTAGTGTCGGGGGTAGCACAGATACGCAGTATTTT	CASVGGSTDTQYF
TRBV5-6	TRBJ2-7	NA	many	TGTGCCAGCAGCTTAAGAGCGGACGAGCAGTACTTC	CASSLRADEQYF
TRBV18	TRBJ2-1	NA	few	TGTGCCAGCTCACCACTCGCGGCTCTGATCTACAATGAGCAGTTCTTC	CASSPLAALIYNEQFF
TRBV28	TRBJ2-7	NA	few	TGTGCCAGCACCCCTAGGTGGATTTCGGGAGCAAGTAGCTACGAGCAGTACTTC	CASTPRWISGASSYEQYF
TRBV5-1	TRBJ2-7	TRBD2	NA	TGCGCCAGCAGCGTGGGACTAGCGGGGGAATACGAGCAGTACTTC	CASSVGLAGEYEQYF
TRBV6-5	TRBJ2-5	TRBD2	many	TGTGCCAGCAGTTATTCGACGGGAGGGTTAGACACCCAGTACTTC	CASSYSTGGLDTQYF
TRBV20-1	TRBJ1-2	TRBD1	many	TGCAGTGCCAGGACAGGAGCGCGGGGGGCGTATGGCTACACCTTC	CSARTGARGAYGYTF
TRBV7-9	TRBJ2-5	NA	many	TGTGCCAGCAGCTTATTCGGCTCGACGCAAGAGACCCAGTACTTC	CASSLFGSTQETQYF
TRBV7-2	TRBJ1-4	NA	NA	TGTGCCAGCAGCTTAGAACGGGGCCGATCCGAAAAACTGTTTTTT	CASSLERGRSEKLFF
TRBV20-1	TRBJ2-7	TRBD2	few	TGCAGTGCTATACCGGGACTAGCGGGCTACGAGCAGTACTTC	CSAIPGLAGYEQYF
TRBV7-2	TRBJ2-7	TRBD2	NA	TGTGCCAGCACCGAAGCGGGGAACTACGAGCAGTACTTC	CASTEAGNYEQYF
TRBV21-1	TRBJ2-1	NA	few	TGTGCCAGCAGCAAGGAGCCGGGACTGCCTAGCGGTGAGAATGAGCAGTTCTTC	CASSKEPGLPSGENEQFF
TRBV12-3/TRBV12-4	TRBJ1-1	NA	few	TGTGCCAGCAGTTTACAGTCCCGGGAGGCTGAAGCTTTCTTT	CASSLQSREAEAFF
TRBV6-1	TRBJ2-7	TRBD2	NA	TGTGCCAGCAGTGGCGGGAGAGCCTACGAGCAGTACTTC	CASSGGRAYEQYF
TRBV6-1	TRBJ2-2	TRBD2	NA	TGTGCCAGCAGCAGACTAGCGGCCGGGACCGGGGAGCTGTTTTTT	CASSRLAAGTGELFF
TRBV6-1	TRBJ1-3	NA	few	TGTGCCAGCAGCTACTTCGGAAACACCATATATTTT	CASSYFGNTIYF
TRBV3-1	TRBJ2-5	TRBD2	few	TGTGCCAGCAGGCGACTAGCGGGGAATCAAGAGACCCAGTACTTC	CASRRLAGNQETQYF
TRBV5-6	TRBJ1-5	NA	NA	TGTGCCAGCAGCATCAGGGGCCCTAATCAGCCCCAGCATTTT	CASSIRGPNQPQHF
TRBV20-1	TRBJ1-1	NA	NA	TGCAGTGGTTGGCAGGGAGAAACTGAAGCTTTCTTT	CSGWQGETEAFF
TRBV6-2/TRBV6-3	TRBJ1-2	TRBD1	few	TGTGCCAGCGTCAGCCCGGGACAGGGAACCGGCTACACCTTC	CASVSPGQGTGYTF
TRBV20-1	TRBJ2-3	NA	many	TGCAGTGCCAAGCGCACTAGCACAGATACGCAGTATTTT	CSAKRTSTDTQYF
TRBV6-1	TRBJ1-6	NA	NA	TGTGCCAGCAGGCAGGACTTTTACAATTCACCCCTCCACTTT	CASRQDFYNSPLHF
TRBV10-3	TRBJ2-7	TRBD1	NA	TGTGCCATCAGACGACAGGGATCGCAGTACTTC	CAIRRQGSQYF
TRBV4-1	TRBJ2-2	NA	few	TGCGCCAGCAGCCAAGTAAAGACGGGGAACGCCGGGGAGCTGTTTTTT	CASSQVKTGNAGELFF
TRBV29-1	TRBJ2-2	TRBD1	many	TGCAGCGCAGGACAGGGTGCGAACACCGGGGAGCTGTTTTTT	CSAGQGANTGELFF
TRBV20-1	TRBJ2-5	TRBD1	NA	TGCAGTGCTAGAGACTGGGTGGACAGGTCGTGGGAGACCCAGTACTTC	CSARDWVDRSWETQYF
TRBV7-3	TRBJ2-1	NA	NA	TGTGCCAGCAGTTATAGCGGAAACAATGAGCAGTTCTTC	CASSYSGNNEQFF
TRBV2	TRBJ2-2	NA	few	TGTGCCAGCATGAAAGACAGGAACACCGGGGAGCTGTTTTTT	CASMKDRNTGELFF
TRBV12-3/TRBV12-4	TRBJ1-6	TRBD1	NA	TGTGCCAGCAATCCTGGGACAGGAAATTCACCCCTCCACTTT	CASNPGTGNSPLHF
TRBV20-1	TRBJ2-1	NA	few	TGCAGTGCTAGACAAAAACAGGAGAGCTCCTACAATGAGCAGTTCTTC	CSARQKQESSYNEQFF